These T cell receptor beta chains were read from a single sample in a study of chemoradiotherapy in HPV16-positive cancers. Clones were sequenced by immunoSEQ multiplex PCR, and TCRdb holds only the in-frame ones, with some missing. The sample lists 20,000 to 25,000 clones, about two thirds occurring once. This material was acquired from a patient who underwent chemoradiotherapy. The receptor set was obtained from a human donor with HPV-associated anogenital cancer. The CDR3 runs from the conserved cysteine through the conserved F or W. Each record gives: J gene, D gene, V gene, clone size, CDR3 protein, CDR3 DNA. The D gene is left open where the match is weak. Part of the rows lack a size; the others show once, few, many or a class for expanded clones.

TRBJ1-5 | - | TRBV7-2 | - | CASSYPVGATPQHF | TGTGCCAGCAGCTACCCAGTGGGGGCGACTCCCCAGCATTTT
TRBJ1-1 | TRBD1 | TRBV6-5 | once | CASSRTGTGGTEAFF | TGTGCCAGCAGTCGCACCGGGACAGGGGGCACTGAAGCTTTCTTT
TRBJ2-2 | TRBD1 | TRBV7-9 | - | CAGDRGDGELFF | TGTGCCGGTGACAGGGGCGACGGGGAGCTGTTTTTT
TRBJ2-2 | TRBD1 | TRBV10-3 | once | CAIRTAGTGITGELFF | TGTGCCATCAGGACCGCCGGGACAGGGATTACCGGGGAGCTGTTTTTT
TRBJ2-5 | - | TRBV21-1 | - | CASSRSLGGGTKTQYF | TGTGCCAGCAGCAGATCTCTGGGGGGAGGGACAAAGACCCAGTACTTC
TRBJ2-3 | - | TRBV6-1 | - | CASRGGTPDTQYF | TGTGCCAGCAGGGGCGGGACGCCAGATACGCAGTATTTT
TRBJ2-5 | - | TRBV7-2 | - | CASSNRAQETQYF | TGTGCCAGCAGCAACAGGGCCCAAGAGACCCAGTACTTC
TRBJ2-2 | TRBD2 | TRBV10-2 | - | CASSLLAGGANTGELFF | TGCGCCAGCAGTCTACTAGCGGGGGGCGCGAACACCGGGGAGCTGTTTTTT
TRBJ2-5 | - | TRBV5-6 | once | CASSLSGSGETQYF | TGTGCCAGCAGCTTGTCAGGGAGCGGGGAGACCCAGTACTTC
TRBJ1-2 | - | TRBV30 | few | CAWSSTWDSYTF | TGTGCCTGGAGTTCGACGTGGGATAGCTACACCTTC
TRBJ1-6 | TRBD1 | TRBV27 | - | CASRNFRQGAGISPLHF | TGTGCCAGCAGGAATTTTCGACAGGGGGCTGGTATTTCACCCCTCCACTTT
TRBJ1-4 | - | TRBV7-6 | - | CASSLDREREKLFF | TGTGCCAGCAGCTTAGACAGGGAACGGGAAAAACTGTTTTTT
TRBJ2-1 | TRBD1 | TRBV2 | once | CASSEQPGQGNEQFF | TGTGCCAGCAGTGAACAACCGGGACAGGGAAATGAGCAGTTCTTC
TRBJ1-5 | - | TRBV6-6 | - | CAGSGRFQPQHF | TGTGCCGGGTCGGGGCGTTTTCAGCCCCAGCATTTT
TRBJ2-2 | - | TRBV19 | - | CASKKGTGNTGELFF | TGTGCCTCGAAGAAGGGGACGGGGAACACCGGGGAGCTGTTTTTT
TRBJ2-1 | TRBD2 | TRBV7-8 | - | CASSPLAGGPLYEQFF | TGTGCCAGCAGCCCCTTAGCGGGAGGGCCTCTCTATGAGCAGTTCTTC
TRBJ1-5 | - | TRBV21-1 | - | CASSPRPIQGNQPQHF | TGTGCCAGCAGCCCCCGTCCTATACAGGGGAACCAGCCCCAGCATTTT
TRBJ2-5 | TRBD2 | TRBV7-9 | once | CASSPRTSAAQETQYF | TGTGCCAGCAGCCCTAGGACTAGCGCCGCTCAAGAGACCCAGTACTTC
TRBJ1-2 | - | TRBV4-3 | - | CASSQDTGFSYGYTF | TGCGCCAGCAGCCAAGATACAGGGTTCAGCTATGGCTACACCTTC
TRBJ1-2 | - | TRBV2 | - | CASSEAGSYNYGYTF | TGTGCCAGCAGTGAAGCGGGCAGTTACAACTATGGCTACACCTTC
TRBJ1-3 | - | TRBV18 | once | CASSQGRNSGNTIYF | TGTGCCAGCTCACAGGGACGGAACTCTGGAAACACCATATATTTT
TRBJ2-3 | TRBD2 | TRBV4-1 | once | CASSGAGGYTDTQYF | TGCGCCAGCAGCGGGGCGGGGGGGTACACAGATACGCAGTATTTT
TRBJ1-4 | - | TRBV5-4 | - | CASSSPGEKLFF | TGTGCCAGCAGTTCGCCCGGTGAAAAACTGTTTTTT
TRBJ1-1 | - | TRBV28 | - | CASRLFQGTNTEAFF | TGTGCCAGCAGGTTGTTCCAGGGAACGAACACTGAAGCTTTCTTT
TRBJ2-3 | - | TRBV5-1 | once | CASSLDSTTDTQYF | TGCGCCAGCAGCTTGGACAGCACCACAGATACGCAGTATTTT
TRBJ2-1 | TRBD2 | TRBV29-1 | - | CSVGTGGSNEQFF | TGCAGCGTTGGGACGGGAGGGAGCAATGAGCAGTTCTTC
TRBJ1-2 | - | TRBV28 | - | CASSSPASWRVYGYTF | TGTGCCAGCAGTTCCCCGGCCAGCTGGCGGGTCTATGGCTACACCTTC
TRBJ1-3 | - | TRBV14 | once | CASSRLQGSSGNTIYF | TGTGCCAGCAGCCGCTTACAGGGAAGCTCTGGAAACACCATATATTTT
TRBJ1-2 | TRBD1 | TRBV7-2 | - | CASSFGQDVTDTF | TGTGCCAGCAGCTTTGGACAGGACGTTACGGACACCTTC
TRBJ1-2 | - | TRBV9 | - | CASSVRSQANYGYTF | TGTGCCAGCAGCGTAAGGTCTCAGGCGAACTATGGCTACACCTTC
TRBJ1-5 | - | TRBV12-5 | - | CASGPPGHSNQPQHF | TGTGCTAGTGGCCCGCCGGGGCATAGCAATCAGCCCCAGCATTTT
TRBJ1-2 | - | TRBV7-9 | few | CASTSGQHYGYTF | TGTGCCAGCACCAGCGGACAGCACTATGGCTACACCTTC
TRBJ2-7 | TRBD2 | TRBV4-1 | - | CASSQAPSGGPFANEQYF | TGCGCCAGCAGCCAAGCGCCTAGCGGGGGGCCCTTCGCCAACGAGCAGTACTTC
TRBJ2-7 | - | TRBV11-2 | once | CASSLDLRVGSTGEQYF | TGTGCCAGCAGCTTAGACCTACGGGTAGGTTCGACTGGCGAGCAGTACTTC
TRBJ1-2 | - | TRBV10-3 | - | CATGLQGFYGYTF | TGTGCCACTGGGCTACAGGGATTCTATGGCTACACCTTC
TRBJ1-1 | - | TRBV7-3 | - | CASTPGAGMGTEAFF | TGTGCCAGCACCCCCGGGGCAGGGATGGGCACTGAAGCTTTCTTT
TRBJ1-1 | - | TRBV19 | - | CASSIGGNEAFF | TGTGCCAGTAGTATTGGGGGTAATGAAGCTTTCTTT
TRBJ2-7 | TRBD2 | TRBV6-1 | - | CATREDSYEQYF | TGTGCCACCCGGGAGGACTCCTACGAGCAGTACTTC
TRBJ2-1 | TRBD2 | TRBV7-2 | - | CASSSGGSYNEQFF | TGTGCCAGCAGCTCCGGCGGGAGTTACAATGAGCAGTTCTTC
TRBJ2-3 | - | TRBV7-9 | few | CASSLNGGDTQYF | TGTGCCAGCAGCTTGAATGGTGGAGATACGCAGTATTTT
TRBJ2-5 | - | TRBV7-2 | - | CASSSQPGETQYF | TGTGCCAGCAGCTCCCAGCCCGGGGAGACCCAGTACTTC
TRBJ1-6 | - | TRBV28 | - | CASTTSRVTSYNSPLHF | TGTGCCAGCACCACATCCAGGGTGACATCCTATAATTCACCCCTCCACTTT
TRBJ2-7 | - | TRBV10-1 | - | CATSSGGVYEQYF | TGCGCCACTTCATCGGGGGGCGTCTACGAGCAGTACTTC
TRBJ2-5 | TRBD2 | TRBV9 | - | CASSVRGGAGGNGETQYF | TGTGCCAGCAGCGTTAGAGGAGGGGCGGGAGGCAATGGAGAGACCCAGTACTTC
TRBJ2-1 | - | TRBV9 | - | CASTRGGEVLNEQFF | TGTGCCAGCACCCGAGGGGGGGAGGTCCTAAATGAGCAGTTCTTC
TRBJ2-7 | - | TRBV18 | few | CASSPRPGGYAYEQYF | TGTGCCAGCTCACCACGACCCGGGGGATACGCCTACGAGCAGTACTTC
TRBJ2-1 | - | TRBV4-3 | - | CASSPDSSSYNEQFF | TGCGCCAGCAGCCCTGACTCGAGCTCCTACAATGAGCAGTTCTTC
TRBJ1-1 | - | TRBV29-1 | - | CSAGANEAFF | TGCAGCGCCGGGGCAAATGAAGCTTTCTTT
TRBJ2-5 | TRBD1 | TRBV5-6 | - | CASSLTGGTGEQYF | TGTGCCAGCAGCTTGACAGGGGGCACGGGGGAGCAGTACTTC
TRBJ1-2 | TRBD1 | TRBV4-2 | once | CASSQETTGDYGYTF | TGTGCCAGCAGCCAAGAAACGACAGGGGACTATGGCTACACCTTC
TRBJ2-2 | TRBD1 | TRBV16 | - | CASSHRTGGTGELFF | TGTGCCAGCAGCCACAGGACAGGGGGTACCGGGGAGCTGTTTTTT
TRBJ1-1 | TRBD1 | TRBV19 | - | CASGGTGAKGEAFF | TGTGCCAGTGGCGGGACAGGGGCGAAAGGTGAAGCTTTCTTT
TRBJ2-7 | TRBD2 | TRBV29-1 | - | CSVEKGSGGTYEQYF | TGCAGCGTTGAAAAAGGTAGCGGGGGGACCTACGAGCAGTACTTC